These 6 T cell receptor beta chains came from one sample sequenced in a study of cytomegalovirus exposure and HLA in healthy donors (dated by TCRdb to about 2017). Library preparation was by the immunoSEQ multiplex PCR assay. For the multiplex PCR, a mixture combining 60 forward primers for TCR Vbeta segments and 13 reverse primers for TCR Jbeta segments was used. What TCRdb holds here is the immuneACCESS table cut down to in-frame rearrangements. Part of the clones is not present; checked against another copy, under half of the missing clones reflect an unresolved V gene, and the others are unexplained. The sample table records under 200,000 clones; about 78% of these occur just once. The ten largest clones represent roughly 2.3% of the sample. The sequencing sample was made of PBMCs. All receptors derive from a man in his fifties or sixties in good health and CMV-seronegative.

The rearrangement links TRBV2 to TRBJ2-3; 14 positions agree with TRBD2. CDR1 is SNHLY, CDR2 FYNNEI, per germline. V trimming: 6 bases; J trimming: 4 bases; junction bases outside the gene matches: 3. The CDR3 is 15 amino acids. The CDR3 DNA follows: TGTGCCAGCAGCCTGGGACTAGCGGGAGCAGATACGCAGTATTTT. Residues: CASSLGLAGADTQYF.

The chain has TRBV4-1 and TRBJ1-1; 9 bases match TRBD1. The CDR3 has 14 residues. Germline trimming cut 4 bases from V and 1 base from J; bases unmatched to any gene: 1. Germline-derived CDR1 and CDR2 are MGHRA and YSYEKL. DNA for the CDR3: TGCGCCAGCAGCCCGACAGGGGGGAACACTGAAGCTTTCTTT. It encodes CASSPTGGNTEAFF.

The V gene is TRBV2, the J gene TRBJ1-5; no clear D. CDR1 SNHLY and CDR2 FYNNEI come from the germline V gene. This CDR3 contains 15 residues. Trimming left V 6 bases short and J 2 bases short, with 14 bases between. The CDR3 here is CASSADSMGNQPQHF. In DNA, the CDR3 is TGTGCCAGCAGCGCGGACTCGATGGGCAATCAGCCCCAGCATTTT.

The V call is TRBV9, the J call TRBJ1-1; 9 nucleotides match TRBD1. The V gene end was trimmed by 4 bases and the J gene end by 0 bases; junction bases not matched to a gene: 4. The germline V gene has CDR1 SGDLS and CDR2 YYNGEE. This CDR3 comprises 15 residues. The CDR3 DNA reads as TGTGCCAGCAGCCCTGGGACAGGGTTGAACACTGAAGCTTTCTTT. This sequence encodes CASSPGTGLNTEAFF.

This clone was seen just once. The chain is built from TRBV6-1 and TRBJ2-7; weak D call: TRBD1 (5 bases). Germline V lookup: CDR1 MNHNS, CDR2 SASEGT. This CDR3 region has 12 residues. Trimming took 7 bases from V and 1 from J, leaving 8 bases between them. CDR3 in DNA: TGTGCCAGCACAGGGTTATCCTACGAGCAGTACTTC. Its protein product is CASTGLSYEQYF.

This clone was recorded only once. The sample holds other DNA sequences that translate to the same CDR3. The V gene is TRBV5-1, the J gene TRBJ2-2; TRBD1 agrees at 7 bases. Trimming cost V 4 bases and J 0 bases; bases outside gene matches: 3. The CDR3 runs to 15 residues. Germline V gene sequence: CDR1 SGHRS, CDR2 YFSETQ. The CDR3 sequence: CASSLDRANTGELFF. In DNA form, the CDR3 reads TGCGCCAGCAGCCTTGACAGGGCGAACACCGGGGAGCTGTTTTTT. Drawing the rest from reference TRBV5-1 and TRBJ2-2, the complete variable domain is KAGVTQTPRYLIKTRGQQVTLSCSPISGHRSVSWYQQTPGQGLQFLFEYFSETQRNKGNFPGRFSGRQFSNSRSEMNVSTLELGDSALYLCASSLDRANTGELFFGEGSRLTVL.